This TCR beta chain was identified during a study of breast tumors, draining lymph nodes, adjacent tissues. Study-wide results and caveats: The lymph node origin of tumor T cells was framed as consistent with a hypothesis, not demonstrated. Findings are consistent with lymph node origin and intratumoral expansion of most tumor T cells. Luminal-like breast cancer showed significantly greater tumor-nontumor repertoire similarity than basal-like breast cancer did. Tumor TCR diversity was below lymph nodes but above nontumor tissue.

TCRdb called the multiplex PCR reads again in MiXCR, with one record for every CDR3 protein. This table holds 190,000 or so distinct CDR3 sequences, approximately 31% found once. Breast cancer patients provided tissue from their axillary draining lymph nodes. A few counts support this clonotype. Its antigen remains unidentified. Without the conserved terminal phenylalanine or tryptophan, this CDR3 likely stems from a read error. The DNA is omitted, as the CDR3 cannot be located on it reliably, and the CDR3 follows TCRdb's listing. The sequence came from a female donor with breast cancer. Some clones in this sample may be carry-over from other donors' samples. Material for sequencing was axillary lymph node tissue.

The CDR3 region is CASSQSNS. The chain recombines TRBV7-2 with TRBJ1-6. The CDR3 numbers 8 amino acids, ends counted. CDR1 and CDR2 from the germline V gene are SGHTA and FQGNSA.